This section outlines one T cell receptor beta chain sequence together with its context. Which antigen it targets is not known. Base qualities are missing; no much larger clone stands one base away. The study was a case-control design nested within a healthcare worker cohort in London, UK, with weekly nasopharyngeal swab PCR tests and blood sampling. Between 23 and 31 March 2020, the week of the UK lockdown, healthcare workers were enrolled and then followed up weekly for as long as 16 weeks. The germline V gene (reference sequence) provides CDR1 SEHNR and CDR2 FQNEAQ. V is pared back by 5 bases and J by 9 bases, with 14 bases lying between the germline termini. The CDR3 has 13 amino acids, counting the end cysteine and phenylalanine. The entry retains the CDR3 DNA only, 39 bases that are in frame from base 1. The data were taken from a study of early T cells in non-severe SARS-CoV-2 infection (dated by TCRdb to the early 2020s). About the study as a whole: Because TCR sequencing relied on bulk RNA taken from unsorted whole blood, pairing of alpha and beta chains was not possible.

The research as a whole found: VDJdb matching was skewed toward anti-spike CD8 responses and likely underestimated virus-specific expansions, missing private and CD4 specificities.

Receptors were amplified or captured by 5' RACE. Sequencing relied on a NextSeq 500. To correct for sequencing error and PCR bias, the TCR library protocol tagged individual cDNA molecules with unique molecular identifiers. TCR alpha and beta chains were both sequenced, and the abundances of alpha and beta sequences in each sample were closely correlated with each other. On the study's bioinformatics: Decombinator V4 was used to annotate TCR sequences for V gene, J gene and CDR3. TCRs were defined as expanded if a significant change between any two time points was detected under a Poisson model with p below 0.0001. Abundances of TCRs were expressed as counts per million after normalisation to the total number of TCRs sequenced in each sample. TRAV1-2 paired with TRAJ12, TRAJ20 or TRAJ33 defined MAIT TCRs, while TRAV10 paired with TRAJ18 defined iNKT TCRs. VDJdb, accessed 1 November 2021, was searched for CMV, EBV and SARS-CoV-2 annotated TCRs, excluding TCRs annotated for multiple antigens. TCRdb reanalyzed the raw reads on its own, using fastp at Q25 for trimming and MiXCR for clone calling, and kept in-frame beta chains. Duplicate CDR3 protein sequences are folded into a single record with the most common DNA and genes. These V and J calls rely on TCRdb rather than the paper's analysis. This sample lists roughly 120,000 distinct CDR3 sequences; about 15% were detected once. The top ten clones comprise about a fifth of the sample.

This receptor chain uses TRBV7-9 and TRBJ1-5, and possibly TRBD1, on 5 matching bases. The sequence was collected from an adult who was a healthcare worker with PCR-confirmed SARS-CoV-2 infection or an uninfected control (not recorded which). The specimen sequenced was whole blood. The nucleotide sequence is given as TGTGCCAGCAGCGCAGGGTCGTTCCCGCCCCAGCATTTT. It codes for CASSAGSFPPQHF.